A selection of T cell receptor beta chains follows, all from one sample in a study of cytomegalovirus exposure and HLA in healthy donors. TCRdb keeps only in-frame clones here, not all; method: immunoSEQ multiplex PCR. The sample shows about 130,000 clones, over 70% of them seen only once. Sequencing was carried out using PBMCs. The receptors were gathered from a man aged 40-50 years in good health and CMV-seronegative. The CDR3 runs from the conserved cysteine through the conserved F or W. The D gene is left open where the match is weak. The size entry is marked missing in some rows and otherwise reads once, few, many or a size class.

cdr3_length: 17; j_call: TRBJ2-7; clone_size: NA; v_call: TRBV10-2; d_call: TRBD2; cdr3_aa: CASSARLAGGPGREQYF; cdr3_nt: TGCGCCAGCAGTGCCAGACTAGCGGGGGGGCCAGGCCGCGAGCAGTACTTC
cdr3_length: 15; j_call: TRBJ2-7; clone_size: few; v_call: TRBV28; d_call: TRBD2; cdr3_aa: CASSLSSGGTYEQYF; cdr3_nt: TGTGCCAGCAGTTTATCCAGCGGGGGAACCTACGAGCAGTACTTC
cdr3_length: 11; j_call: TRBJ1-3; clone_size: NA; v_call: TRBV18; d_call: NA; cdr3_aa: CASSEGGTIYF; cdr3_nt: TGTGCCAGCTCAGAGGGTGGCACCATATATTTT
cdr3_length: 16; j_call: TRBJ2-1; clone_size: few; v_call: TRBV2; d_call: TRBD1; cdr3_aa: CASSATGTGGYNEQFF; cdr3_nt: TGTGCCAGCAGTGCTACGGGGACAGGGGGCTACAATGAGCAGTTCTTC
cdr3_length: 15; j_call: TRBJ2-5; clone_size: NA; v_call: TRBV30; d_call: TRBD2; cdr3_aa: CAWKTSGGARETQYF; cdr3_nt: TGTGCCTGGAAAACTAGCGGGGGGGCCCGGGAGACCCAGTACTTC
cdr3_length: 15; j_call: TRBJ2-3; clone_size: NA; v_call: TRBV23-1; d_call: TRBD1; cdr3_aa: CASSHRDRATDTQYF; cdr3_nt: TGCGCCAGTTCCCACCGGGACAGGGCCACAGATACGCAGTATTTT
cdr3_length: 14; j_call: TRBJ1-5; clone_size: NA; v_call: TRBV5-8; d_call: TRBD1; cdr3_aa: CASSLDRGGQPQHF; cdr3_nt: TGTGCCAGCAGCTTGGACAGGGGAGGTCAGCCCCAGCATTTT
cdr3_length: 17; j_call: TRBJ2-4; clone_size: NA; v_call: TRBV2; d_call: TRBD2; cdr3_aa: CASSEYASGGAKNIQYF; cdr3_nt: TGTGCCAGCAGTGAATACGCAAGCGGGGGTGCCAAAAACATTCAGTACTTC
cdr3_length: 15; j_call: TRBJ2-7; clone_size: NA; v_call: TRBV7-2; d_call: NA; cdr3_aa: CASSLDSLAPYEQYF; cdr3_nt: TGTGCCAGCAGCTTAGACAGTCTAGCCCCCTACGAGCAGTACTTC
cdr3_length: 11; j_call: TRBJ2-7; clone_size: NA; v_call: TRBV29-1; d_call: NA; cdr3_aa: CSVDFNYEQYF; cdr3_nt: TGCAGCGTTGATTTCAACTACGAGCAGTACTTC
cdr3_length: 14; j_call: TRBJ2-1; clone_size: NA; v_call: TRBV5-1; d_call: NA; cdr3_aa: CASSLGGPGHPQFF; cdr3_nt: TGCGCCAGCAGCTTGGGGGGCCCGGGACACCCGCAGTTCTTC
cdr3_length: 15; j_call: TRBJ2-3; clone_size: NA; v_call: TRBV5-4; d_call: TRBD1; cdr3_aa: CASSPRQGSTDTQYF; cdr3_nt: TGTGCCAGCAGCCCGCGACAGGGGAGCACAGATACGCAGTATTTT
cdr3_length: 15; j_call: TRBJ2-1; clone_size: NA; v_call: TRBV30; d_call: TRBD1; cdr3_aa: CAWSVLGQGGLEQFF; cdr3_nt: TGTGCCTGGAGTGTACTGGGACAGGGGGGTCTTGAGCAGTTCTTC
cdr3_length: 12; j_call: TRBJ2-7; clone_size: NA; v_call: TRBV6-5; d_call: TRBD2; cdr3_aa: CASRRPGGEQYF; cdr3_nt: TGTGCCAGCAGACGCCCGGGGGGCGAGCAGTACTTC
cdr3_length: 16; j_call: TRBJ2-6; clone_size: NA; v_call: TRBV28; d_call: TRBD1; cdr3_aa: CASSLLGTAGANVLTF; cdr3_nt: TGTGCCAGCAGTTTATTAGGGACAGCGGGGGCCAACGTCCTGACTTTC
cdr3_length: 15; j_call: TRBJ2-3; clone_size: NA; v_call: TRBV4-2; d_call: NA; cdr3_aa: CASSQGTGERDTQYF; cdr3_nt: TGTGCCAGCAGCCAAGGGACGGGAGAGAGGGATACGCAGTATTTT
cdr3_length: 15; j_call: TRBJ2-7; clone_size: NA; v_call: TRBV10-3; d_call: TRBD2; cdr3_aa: CAISENSGGAVGQYF; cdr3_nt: TGTGCCATCAGTGAAAATAGCGGGGGGGCCGTAGGGCAGTACTTC
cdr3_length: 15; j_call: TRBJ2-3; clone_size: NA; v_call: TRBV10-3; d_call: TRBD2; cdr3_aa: CAINPTSGSADTQYF; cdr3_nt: TGTGCCATCAACCCGACTAGCGGGAGTGCAGATACGCAGTATTTT
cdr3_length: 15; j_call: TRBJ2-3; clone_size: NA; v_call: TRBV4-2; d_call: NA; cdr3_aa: CASSQDRHRRDTQYF; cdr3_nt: TGTGCCAGCAGCCAAGATAGGCACAGACGAGATACGCAGTATTTT
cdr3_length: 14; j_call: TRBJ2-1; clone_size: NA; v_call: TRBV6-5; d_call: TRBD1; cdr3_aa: CASSDRGLGNEQFF; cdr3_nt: TGTGCCAGCAGCGACAGGGGGCTGGGAAATGAGCAGTTCTTC
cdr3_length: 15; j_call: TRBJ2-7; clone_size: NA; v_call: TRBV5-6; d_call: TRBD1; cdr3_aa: CASSNSPGQFYEQYF; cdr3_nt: TGTGCCAGCAGCAATTCTCCGGGACAGTTCTACGAGCAGTACTTC
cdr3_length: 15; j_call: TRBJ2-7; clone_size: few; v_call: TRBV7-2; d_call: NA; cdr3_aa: CASSSRTIRHYEQYF; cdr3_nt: TGTGCCAGCAGCTCCCGGACAATTCGGCACTACGAGCAGTACTTC
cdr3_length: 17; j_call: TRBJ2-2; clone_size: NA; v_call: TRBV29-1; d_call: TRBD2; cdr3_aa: CSVEVRGRPRGGGELFF; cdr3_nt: TGCAGCGTTGAAGTCAGGGGACGGCCCCGGGGGGGCGGGGAGCTGTTTTTT
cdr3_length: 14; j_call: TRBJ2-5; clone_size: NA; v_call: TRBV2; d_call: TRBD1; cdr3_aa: CAIEKQNRGETQYF; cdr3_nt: TGTGCCATCGAAAAGCAAAACAGGGGAGAGACCCAGTACTTC
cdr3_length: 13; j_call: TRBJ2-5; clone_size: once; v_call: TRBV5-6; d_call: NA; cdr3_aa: CASSYGSQETQYF; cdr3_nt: TGTGCCAGCAGTTACGGGTCCCAAGAGACCCAGTACTTC
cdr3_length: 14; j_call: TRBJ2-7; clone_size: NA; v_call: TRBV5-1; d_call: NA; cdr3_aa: CASSLEDNSYEQYF; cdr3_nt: TGCGCCAGCAGCTTGGAGGACAACTCCTACGAGCAGTACTTC
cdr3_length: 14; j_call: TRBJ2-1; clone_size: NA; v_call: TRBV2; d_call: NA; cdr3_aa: CASSGQGAGAGGVF; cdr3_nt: TGTGCCAGCAGCGGACAGGGAGCGGGAGCGGGAGGTGTCTTC
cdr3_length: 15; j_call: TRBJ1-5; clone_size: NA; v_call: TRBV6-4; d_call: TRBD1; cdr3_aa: CASSETGAGGQPQHF; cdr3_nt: TGTGCCAGCAGTGAAACAGGGGCGGGAGGTCAGCCCCAGCATTTT
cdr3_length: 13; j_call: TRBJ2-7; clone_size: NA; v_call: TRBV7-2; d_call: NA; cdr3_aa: CASSLRQSYEQYF; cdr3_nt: TGTGCCAGCAGCTTGAGACAGTCCTACGAGCAGTACTTC
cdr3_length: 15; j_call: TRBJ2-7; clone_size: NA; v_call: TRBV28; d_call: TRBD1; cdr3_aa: CASSPGQSSSYEQYF; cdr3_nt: TGTGCCAGCAGTCCGGGACAGTCGAGCTCCTACGAGCAGTACTTC
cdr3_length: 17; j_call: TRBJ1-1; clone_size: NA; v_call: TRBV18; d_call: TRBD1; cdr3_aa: CASSSRDRGLLGAEAFF; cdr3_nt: TGTGCCAGCTCATCCCGGGACAGGGGGCTACTCGGGGCTGAAGCTTTCTTT
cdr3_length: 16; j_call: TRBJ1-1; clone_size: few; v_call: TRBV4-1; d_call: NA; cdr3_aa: CASNAYPQGRGTEAFF; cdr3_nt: TGCGCCAGCAACGCTTACCCGCAGGGGAGAGGAACTGAAGCTTTCTTT
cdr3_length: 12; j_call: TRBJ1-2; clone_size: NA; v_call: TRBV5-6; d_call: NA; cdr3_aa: CASQRRGDGYTF; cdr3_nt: TGTGCCAGCCAGCGACGGGGGGACGGCTACACCTTC
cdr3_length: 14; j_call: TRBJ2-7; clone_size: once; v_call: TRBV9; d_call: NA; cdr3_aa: CASSVDKGNYEQYF; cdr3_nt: TGTGCCAGCAGCGTTGACAAGGGGAACTACGAGCAGTACTTC
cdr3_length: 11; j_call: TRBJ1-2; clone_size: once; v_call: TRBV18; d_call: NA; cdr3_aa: CASQANYGYTF; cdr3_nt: TGTGCCAGTCAGGCTAACTATGGCTACACCTTC
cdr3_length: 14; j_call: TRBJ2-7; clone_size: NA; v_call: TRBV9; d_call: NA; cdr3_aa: CASSVAAESYEQYF; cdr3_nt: TGTGCCAGCAGCGTAGCTGCAGAATCATACGAGCAGTACTTC
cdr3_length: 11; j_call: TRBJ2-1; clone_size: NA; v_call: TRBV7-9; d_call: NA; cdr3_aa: CASSPGHEQFF; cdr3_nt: TGTGCCAGCAGCCCTGGCCATGAGCAGTTCTTC
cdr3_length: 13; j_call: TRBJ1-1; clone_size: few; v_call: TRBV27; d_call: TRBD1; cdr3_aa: CASRWTGGTEAFF; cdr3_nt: TGTGCCAGCAGATGGACAGGGGGCACTGAAGCTTTCTTT
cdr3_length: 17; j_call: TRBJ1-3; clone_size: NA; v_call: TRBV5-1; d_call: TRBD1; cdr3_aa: CASSPSTGTGSGNTIYF; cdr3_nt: TGCGCCAGCAGCCCATCAACCGGGACAGGGTCTGGAAACACCATATATTTT
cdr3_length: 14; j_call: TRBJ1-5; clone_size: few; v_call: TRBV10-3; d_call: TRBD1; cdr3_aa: CAISQDRAGQPQHF; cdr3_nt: TGTGCCATCAGCCAGGACAGGGCGGGTCAGCCCCAGCATTTT
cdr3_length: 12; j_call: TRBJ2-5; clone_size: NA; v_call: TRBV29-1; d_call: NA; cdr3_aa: CSTLRGGETQYF; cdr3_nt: TGCAGCACCCTCCGGGGAGGTGAGACCCAGTACTTC
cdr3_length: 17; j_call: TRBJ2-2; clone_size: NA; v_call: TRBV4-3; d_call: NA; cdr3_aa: CASSQEASTANTGELFF; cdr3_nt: TGCGCCAGCAGCCAAGAAGCTAGCACCGCGAACACCGGGGAGCTGTTTTTT
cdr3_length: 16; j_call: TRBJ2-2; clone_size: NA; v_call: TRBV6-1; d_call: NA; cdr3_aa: CASSEMGGLNTGELFF; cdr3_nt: TGTGCCAGCAGTGAAATGGGGGGGCTGAACACCGGGGAGCTGTTTTTT
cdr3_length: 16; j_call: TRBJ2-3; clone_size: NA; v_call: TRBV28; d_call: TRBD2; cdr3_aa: CASSFDLADRTDTQYF; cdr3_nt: TGTGCCAGCAGTTTTGATCTAGCGGATCGCACAGATACGCAGTATTTT
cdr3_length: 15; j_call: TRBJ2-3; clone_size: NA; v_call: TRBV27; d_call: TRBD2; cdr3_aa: CASSLAGGPGDTQYF; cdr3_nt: TGTGCCAGCAGTTTAGCGGGAGGGCCGGGAGATACGCAGTATTTT
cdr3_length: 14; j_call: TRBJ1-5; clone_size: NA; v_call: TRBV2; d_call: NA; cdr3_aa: CASASGTTNQPQHF; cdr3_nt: TGTGCCAGCGCTTCCGGGACTACCAATCAGCCCCAGCATTTT